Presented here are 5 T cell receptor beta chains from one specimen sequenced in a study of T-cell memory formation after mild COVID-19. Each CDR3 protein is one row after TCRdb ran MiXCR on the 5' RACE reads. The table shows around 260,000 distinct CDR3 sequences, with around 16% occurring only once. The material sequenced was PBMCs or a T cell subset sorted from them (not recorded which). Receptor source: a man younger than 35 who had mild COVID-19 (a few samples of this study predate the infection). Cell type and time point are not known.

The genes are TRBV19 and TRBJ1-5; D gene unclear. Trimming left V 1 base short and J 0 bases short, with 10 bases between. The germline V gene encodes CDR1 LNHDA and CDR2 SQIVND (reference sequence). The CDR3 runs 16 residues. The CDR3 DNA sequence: TGTGCCAGTAGTATAGGGTACAGAGATAGCAATCAGCCCCAGCATTTT. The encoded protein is CASSIGYRDSNQPQHF.

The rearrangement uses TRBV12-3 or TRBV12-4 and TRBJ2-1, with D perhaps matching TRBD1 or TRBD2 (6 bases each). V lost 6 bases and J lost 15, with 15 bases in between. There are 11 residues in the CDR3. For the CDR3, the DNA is TGTGCCAGCAGACAACAGGGAGGTCCGTTCTTC. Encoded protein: CASRQQGGPFF.

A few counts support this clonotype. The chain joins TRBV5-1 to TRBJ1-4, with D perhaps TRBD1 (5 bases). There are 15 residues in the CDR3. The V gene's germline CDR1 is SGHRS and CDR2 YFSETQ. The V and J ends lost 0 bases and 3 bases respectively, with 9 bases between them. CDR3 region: CASSLGVTANEKLFF. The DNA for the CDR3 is TGCGCCAGCAGCTTGGGGGTGACAGCTAATGAAAAACTGTTTTTT.

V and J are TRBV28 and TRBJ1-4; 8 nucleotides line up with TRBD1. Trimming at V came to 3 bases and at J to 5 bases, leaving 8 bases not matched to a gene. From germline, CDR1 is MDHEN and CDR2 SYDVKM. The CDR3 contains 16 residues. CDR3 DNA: TGTGCCAGCAGTTTTGGGCGGACAGGGCCAAATGAAAAACTGTTTTTT. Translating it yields CASSFGRTGPNEKLFF.

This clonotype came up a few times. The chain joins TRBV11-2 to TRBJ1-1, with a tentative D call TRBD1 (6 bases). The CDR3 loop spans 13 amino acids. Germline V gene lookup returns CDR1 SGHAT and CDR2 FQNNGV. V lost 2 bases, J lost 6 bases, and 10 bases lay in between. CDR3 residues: CASSLQGLAEAFF. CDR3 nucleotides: TGTGCCAGCAGCTTACAGGGGCTCGCTGAAGCTTTCTTT.